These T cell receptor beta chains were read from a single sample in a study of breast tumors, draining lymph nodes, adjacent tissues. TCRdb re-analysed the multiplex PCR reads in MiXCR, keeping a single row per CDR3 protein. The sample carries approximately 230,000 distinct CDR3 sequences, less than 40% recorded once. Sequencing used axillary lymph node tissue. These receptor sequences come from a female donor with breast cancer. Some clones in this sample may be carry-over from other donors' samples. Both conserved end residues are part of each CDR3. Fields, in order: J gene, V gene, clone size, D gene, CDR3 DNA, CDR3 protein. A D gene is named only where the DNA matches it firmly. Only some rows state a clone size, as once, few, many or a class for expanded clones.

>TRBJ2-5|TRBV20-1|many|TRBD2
TGCAGTGCTAGAGTAGCGGGGAGTCAAGAGACCCAGTACTTC
CSARVAGSQETQYF
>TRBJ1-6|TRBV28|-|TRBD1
TGTGCCAGCAGCCGGGACAGGGTGAGCTCCTATAATTCACCCCTCCACTTT
CASSRDRVSSYNSPLHF
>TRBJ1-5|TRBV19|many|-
TGTGCCAGTAGTAAATTGGGGGTGGGTCAGCCCCAGCATTTT
CASSKLGVGQPQHF
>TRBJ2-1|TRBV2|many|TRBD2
TGTGCCAGCAGTGAGTTTTATAGCGGGAACAATGAGCAGTTCTTC
CASSEFYSGNNEQFF
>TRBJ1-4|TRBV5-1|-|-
TGCGCCAGCAGCTTGTCAGACGAAAAACTGTTTTTT
CASSLSDEKLFF
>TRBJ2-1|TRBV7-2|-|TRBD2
TGTGCTAGATCCCTCAGCGGGAGAAGTAATGAGCAGTTCTTC
CARSLSGRSNEQFF
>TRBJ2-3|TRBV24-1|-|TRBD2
TGTGCCACCAGTGATTTGCCTAGCGGGGGGCCTTATACGCAGTATTTT
CATSDLPSGGPYTQYF
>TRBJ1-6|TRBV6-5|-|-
TGTGCCAGCAGTTCCCGACCCGGACTGAATAATTCACCCCTCCACTTT
CASSSRPGLNNSPLHF
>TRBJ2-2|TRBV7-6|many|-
TGTGCCAGCATGCCCGGAGGGAACACCGGGGAGCTGTTTTTT
CASMPGGNTGELFF
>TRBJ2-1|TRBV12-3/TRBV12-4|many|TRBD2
TGTGCCAGCAGTCCACCGCACGCGGGAGTCCGCCCCAATGAGCAGTTCTTC
CASSPPHAGVRPNEQFF
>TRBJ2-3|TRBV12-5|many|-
TGTGCTAGTGGTTTGGTACTTGGTGGTAGACGCACAGATACGCAGTATTTT
CASGLVLGGRRTDTQYF
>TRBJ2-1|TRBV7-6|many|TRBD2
TGTGCCAGCAGCTTCAAAGCGGGGTTCATGTACAATGAGCAGTTCTTC
CASSFKAGFMYNEQFF